This T cell receptor beta chain appears in the sequencing data of a study of OX40 agonist ivuxolimab in advanced cancers. Study-level information: Eligibility admitted prior anti-PD-1, anti-PD-L1 or anti-CTLA-4 therapy; 35% to 40% had some. Three partial responders included one hepatocellular carcinoma patient and two cutaneous melanoma patients.

Sequenced by immunoSEQ multiplex PCR; TCRdb stores in-frame clones only, minus some. The sample includes more than 65,000 clones, 90% to 95% seen only once; the top ten take approximately 15%. Trimming stripped 2 bases from V and 5 bases from J, with 9 bases between. CDR1 and CDR2 (germline): SGHVS, FNYEAQ. This CDR3 region has 14 residues. Study results and caveats: Doses of 0.1 to 3.0 mg/kg were accompanied by clonal expansion of CD4+ and CD8+ blood T cells by week 6. Average numbers of expanded clones were greater in CD8+ T cells than in CD4+.

In regard to this clone: Antigen specificity is unknown.

The sequence came from an adult with an advanced solid tumor such as melanoma, head and neck, liver or kidney cancer. This sample comprised CD4+ or CD8+ T cells sorted from blood, obtained in a trial of the OX40 agonist ivuxolimab. The chain has TRBV7-6 and TRBJ2-2; D is tentatively TRBD1 or TRBD2 (6 bases each). In DNA form, the CDR3 reads TGTGCCAGCAGCTTACCGGGGGCTACCGGGGAGCTGTTTTTT. Translating gives CASSLPGATGELFF.